This T cell receptor (beta chain) emerged from a study of spatial heterogeneity in lung cancer. Overall study: Where available, sequencing covered follow-up PBMC samples, taken at a median of about two years after resection.

The CDR3 contains 15 residues. V trimming: 5 bases; J trimming: 2 bases; junction bases outside the gene matches: 2. TCRdb processed the 5' RACE reads anew with MiXCR; each CDR3 protein has one entry. The repertoire holds 25,000 to 30,000 distinct CDR3 sequences, with 6% as singletons. Time point indicated: blood at routine non-recurrence follow-up after resection. Extraction of whole RNA from tumor, nontumor lung or frozen PBMC preceded unsorted sequencing. General study findings and limits: At tumor resection, ubiquitous expanded TCRs were detected in blood more often than later.

Only a few counts were recorded for this clonotype. The target antigen is unknown. The sequencing here drew on PBMCs, taken at follow-up. This TCR came from a male donor with early-stage non-small cell lung cancer. The chain joins TRBV12-3 or TRBV12-4 to TRBJ2-6; TRBD1 matches at 8 bases. CDR3 sequence reads: CASSQQGAGANVLTF. The CDR3 DNA follows: TGTGCCAGCAGTCAACAGGGGGCTGGGGCCAACGTCCTGACTTTC.